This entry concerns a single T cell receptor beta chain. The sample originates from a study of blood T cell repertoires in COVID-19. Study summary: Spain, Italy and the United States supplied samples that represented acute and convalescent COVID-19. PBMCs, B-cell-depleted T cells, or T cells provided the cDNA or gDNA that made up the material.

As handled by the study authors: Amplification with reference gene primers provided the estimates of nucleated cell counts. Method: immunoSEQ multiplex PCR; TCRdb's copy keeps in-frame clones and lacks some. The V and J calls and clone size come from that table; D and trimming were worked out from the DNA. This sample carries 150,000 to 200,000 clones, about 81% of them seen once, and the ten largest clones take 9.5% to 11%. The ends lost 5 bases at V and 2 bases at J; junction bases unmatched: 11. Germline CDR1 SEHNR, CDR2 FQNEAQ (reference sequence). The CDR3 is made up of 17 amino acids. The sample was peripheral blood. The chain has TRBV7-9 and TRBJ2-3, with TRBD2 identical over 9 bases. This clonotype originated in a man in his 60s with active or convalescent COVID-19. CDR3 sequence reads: CASSPQLAGDSTDTQYF. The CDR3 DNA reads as TGTGCCAGCAGCCCCCAACTAGCGGGCGATTCCACAGATACGCAGTATTTT.